A single sample is the source of the 21 T cell receptor beta chains below, sequenced in a study of shared clonotypes between healthy human individuals (dated by TCRdb to the early 2020s). Libraries were constructed by the immunoSEQ multiplex PCR assay. In TCRdb, the immuneACCESS table is reduced to in-frame sequences with V and J assigned. These tables do not hold every clone; where another copy was compared, an unresolved V gene accounts for under half, and the others remain unexplained. This sample comprises around 510,000 clones, roughly 72% of them detected only once. Around 13% of the sample is taken by the ten largest. The source material was PBMCs. The receptors were gathered from a woman aged 40 to 55 in good health. Some clones in this sample may be carry-over from other donors' samples.

The V call is TRBV2, the J call TRBJ1-3; a possible D gene is TRBD1 (6 bases). Trimming pared 6 bases from V and 3 bases from J, leaving 9 bases between. This CDR3 comprises 13 residues. The germline gives CDR1 SNHLY, CDR2 FYNNEI. CDR3 coding DNA: TGTGCCAGCAGGAACAGGGTTGGAAACACCATATATTTT. It specifies CASRNRVGNTIYF.

As concerns this clone: Since a far larger clone is one base different, this is likely a read error. Other nucleotide sequences in the sample specify the same CDR3. The CDR3 region is CASKFRDLSYEQYF. The CDR3 nucleotides are TGTGCCAGCAAGTTCCGGGACTTGTCCTACGAACAGTACTTC. This sequence joins TRBV2 and TRBJ2-7, with D possibly TRBD2 on 6 matching bases. Per the germline V gene, CDR1 is SNHLY and CDR2 is FYNNEI. CDR3 length equals 14 residues.

This sequence joins TRBV5-4 and TRBJ2-2; D is unclear. Germline loops: CDR1 SGHNT, CDR2 YYREEE (reference sequence). This CDR3 contains 14 residues. V lost 1 base, J lost 3 bases, and 7 bases lay in between. The CDR3: CASSLRAYTGELFF. CDR3 DNA sequence: TGTGCCAGCAGCTTGCGGGCTTACACCGGGGAGCTGTTTTTT. Full variable domain (missing parts from reference TRBV5-4 and TRBJ2-2): ETGVTQSPTHLIKTRGQQVTLRCSSQSGHNTVSWYQQALGQGPQFIFQYYREEENGRGNFPPRFSGLQFPNYSSELNVNALELDDSALYLCASSLRAYTGELFFGEGSRLTVL.

The V and J genes are TRBV7-2 and TRBJ2-5; no clear D gene. The CDR3 spans 14 residues. Between the trimmed V and J ends, which lost 5 bases and 5 bases, there was a span of 15 bases. Germline CDR1 is SGHTA and CDR2 is FQGNSA. The CDR3 DNA sequence: TGTGCCAGCAGCCAACTCAGCTCCCTCGAGACCCAGTACTTC. Its translation is CASSQLSSLETQYF.

The V gene is TRBV28, the J gene TRBJ1-1; D is undetermined. The germline V gene encodes CDR1 MDHEN and CDR2 SYDVKM. The V and J ends lost 1 base and 5 bases respectively, with 11 bases between them. This CDR3 has 14 amino acids. CDR3 sequence: CASSLSMEGTEAFF. The CDR3 DNA is TGTGCCAGCAGTTTATCTATGGAAGGGACTGAAGCTTTCTTT.

This rearrangement joins TRBV7-2 to TRBJ2-5; D ambiguous. Trimming stripped 0 bases from V and 4 bases from J, with 6 bases between. The CDR3 spans 13 residues. CDR1 and CDR2 (germline): SGHTA, FQGNSA. The CDR3 nucleotides are TGTGCCAGCAGCTTAGCGGTCCCAGAGACCCAGTACTTC. Encoded protein: CASSLAVPETQYF.

The rearrangement links TRBV11-2 to TRBJ1-4, with D maybe TRBD1 (5 bases). The CDR3 length is 13 residues. Trimming stripped 5 bases from V and 6 bases from J, with 10 bases between. Germline CDR1 is SGHAT and CDR2 is FQNNGV. DNA of the CDR3: TGTGCCAGCAGCCGACAGATCTATGAAAAACTGTTTTTT. This encodes CASSRQIYEKLFF. Variable domain in full (rest from reference TRBV11-2 and TRBJ1-4): EAGVAQSPRYKIIEKRQSVAFWCNPISGHATLYWYQQILGQGPKLLIQFQNNGVVDDSQLPKDRFSAERLKGVDSTLKIQPAKLEDSAVYLCASSRQIYEKLFFGSGTQLSVL.

The chain is built from TRBV21-1 and TRBJ2-7; TRBD1, the table's D call, was not compared with the DNA. TRBV21-1 constitutes a pseudogene. The CDR3 extends over 19 amino acids. CDR3 loop: CASSNRRTGAMVEDYEQYF. The DNA of the CDR3 is TGTGCCAGCAGCAATCGTCGCACAGGGGCTATGGTGGAAGACTACGAGCAGTACTTC.

The genes are TRBV15 and TRBJ2-1, with 8 positions matching TRBD2. Germline CDR1 is LNHNV and CDR2 is YYDKDF (reference sequence). The CDR3 is made up of 17 amino acids. J lost 3 bases, V lost 1 base, and 8 bases had no gene match. The CDR3 DNA sequence: TGTGCCACCAGCAGAGGGGTCCTAGCGGGCCACTACAATGAGCAGTTCTTC. Residues: CATSRGVLAGHYNEQFF. Supplemented by reference TRBV15 and TRBJ2-1, the full variable domain reads DAMVIQNPRYQVTQFGKPVTLSCSQTLNHNVMYWYQQKSSQAPKLLFHYYDKDFNNEADTPDNFQSRRPNTSFCFLDIRSPGLGDTAMYLCATSRGVLAGHYNEQFFGPGTRLTVL.

This clone turned up a few times. This chain links TRBV25-1 with TRBJ1-1, with TRBD1 as a possible D gene (6 bases). Germline values: CDR1 MGHDK, CDR2 SYGVNS. The CDR3 contains 14 residues. V lost 7 bases and J lost 0, with 12 bases in between. The CDR3 nucleotides read TGTGCCAGCAAACACGGACAGATGAACACTGAAGCTTTCTTT. Its protein product is CASKHGQMNTEAFF.

The rearrangement joins TRBV28 to TRBJ2-7; 9 bases fit TRBD1. This CDR3 spans 16 amino acids. Germline V gene lookup returns CDR1 MDHEN and CDR2 SYDVKM. The V gene end was trimmed by 6 bases and the J gene end by 7 bases; junction bases not matched to a gene: 16. The CDR3, as DNA: TGTGCCAGCAGCTCCCCCCCTGGGACAGGGCCGCAGGAGCAGTACTTC. It translates to CASSSPPGTGPQEQYF.

The V and J genes are TRBV18 and TRBJ2-3; TRBD1 matches 8 bases. The CDR3 sequence is 15 residues long. The trim removed 1 base at V and 6 bases at J, leaving 6 bases unmatched. Germline V gives CDR1 KGHSH, CDR2 LQKENI. Written as DNA, the CDR3 is TGTGCCAGCTCACCACACAGGGGGAGTGAGGATACGCAGTATTTT. As protein: CASSPHRGSEDTQYF. Variable domain in full (rest from reference TRBV18 and TRBJ2-3): NAGVMQNPRHLVRRRGQEARLRCSPMKGHSHVYWYRQLPEEGLKFMVYLQKENIIDESGMPKERFSAEFPKEGPSILRIQQVVRGDSAAYFCASSPHRGSEDTQYFGPGTRLTVL.

Comments on this clone: A far larger clone is only one base removed, so a read error is likely. V usage is TRBV30 and J usage is TRBJ1-4; D remains ambiguous. Germline CDR1 GTSNPN, CDR2 SVGIG (reference sequence). The CDR3 spans 14 residues. The DNA for the CDR3 is TGTTCCTGGACTCGACGGGAGCGTAATGAAAAACTGTTTTTT. Residues: CSWTRRERNEKLFF.

The chain couples TRBV7-2 to TRBJ2-7, with unresolved D. CDR1 SGHTA and CDR2 FQGNSA come from the germline V gene. CDR3 length: 13 amino acids. Deletions cut 6 bases from V and 3 bases from J, with 12 bases between. CDR3: CASSSTGYYEQYF. Written as DNA, the CDR3 is TGTGCCAGCAGTTCGACTGGATACTACGAGCAGTACTTC.

This chain uses TRBV27 with TRBJ1-2, with D perhaps matching TRBD1 (5 bases). The CDR3 is 15 residues long. V lost 4 bases and J 7 bases, leaving 19 bases between the germline ends. Looked up from germline, CDR1 is MNHEY and CDR2 is SMNVEV (reference sequence). The CDR3 sequence is CASSSVWGAVSGYTF. The CDR3 region has the DNA TGTGCCAGCAGTTCCGTTTGGGGCGCAGTATCTGGCTACACCTTC.

As to this clone: The sample contains more than one DNA sequence encoding this CDR3. The rearrangement uses TRBV28 and TRBJ2-7; 7 nucleotides match TRBD1. This CDR3 contains 14 residues. Germline assignment: CDR1 MDHEN and CDR2 SYDVKM. The J segment lost 2 bases and the V segment lost 3 bases, leaving 4 bases of the junction unmatched. The CDR3 nucleotides are TGTGCCAGCAGTTTTCAAGGGGGCGCCTACGAGCAGTACTTC. As protein: CASSFQGGAYEQYF.

The V and J genes are TRBV5-8 and TRBJ2-7, with 9 bases matching TRBD1. The ends lost 2 bases at V and 5 bases at J; junction bases unmatched: 8. Germline values: CDR1 SGHTS, CDR2 YDEGEE. The CDR3 runs to 15 residues. This CDR3 reads CASSFSGQGFHEQYF. The DNA of the CDR3 is TGTGCCAGCAGCTTTTCGGGACAGGGCTTCCACGAGCAGTACTTC.

The V and J genes are TRBV18 and TRBJ2-7; 8 positions agree with TRBD1. CDR3 length equals 13 residues. V lost 1 base to trimming and J lost 4 bases; unmatched junction nucleotides: 0. Germline-derived CDR1 and CDR2 are KGHSH and LQKENI. The CDR3 DNA follows: TGTGCCAGCTCACCACGGACAGGGTACGAGCAGTACTTC. Translating it yields CASSPRTGYEQYF.

J is TRBJ2-3 and V is TRBV6-1; D uncertain. The ends were cut back, 3 bases at V and 4 bases at J, with 8 bases in the middle. The germline V gene encodes CDR1 MNHNS and CDR2 SASEGT. The CDR3 totals 13 residues. CDR3 DNA sequence: TGTGCCAGCAGTGATCACGTTTCAGATACGCAGTATTTT. Encoded protein: CASSDHVSDTQYF.

This clone occurred a few times. A read error likely explains this, since a far larger clone differs by one base. This rearrangement joins TRBV30 to TRBJ2-5, with D possibly TRBD1 on 5 matching bases. This CDR3 comprises 15 residues. Trimming removed 0 bases from V and 3 bases from J, with 14 bases in between. Germline V gene lookup returns CDR1 GTSNPN and CDR2 SVGIG (reference sequence). The CDR3 nucleotides read TGTGCCTGGAGTGTACTCGGACACGGCAAAGAGACCCAGTACTTC. Its protein is CAWSVLGHGKETQYF.

This clone showed up just once. The V gene is TRBV11-2, the J gene TRBJ2-7, with a weak D call TRBD2 (6 bases). Looked up from germline, CDR1 is SGHAT and CDR2 is FQNNGV. V was cut by 2 bases and J by 5 bases, with 16 bases left in between. CDR3 length: 15 residues. The CDR3 DNA is TGTGCCAGCAGCTTAAGGCGCGGGGCGGAAGACGAGCAGTACTTC. It codes for CASSLRRGAEDEQYF.